What follows are 26 T cell receptor beta chains derived from one specimen sequenced in a study of vaccination effects on CD4 cells after COVID-19 (dated by TCRdb to between 2021 and 2024). For these receptors, no antigen is known. Library preparation employed the immunoSEQ multiplex PCR assay. TCRdb took over this immuneACCESS table, retaining in-frame rearrangements with V and J assigned. Such tables are incomplete; in checked studies, under half of the missing clones stem from an unresolved V gene, and the remainder is unexplained. The sample table holds fewer than 85,000 clones, of which 78% were seen once. Together, the top ten hold over 9.5% of the sample. In the ViraFEST assay, PBMC were stimulated with viral peptide pools, and TCR sequencing was then used to find antigen-specific CD4+ T cell clonotypes based on their expansion. After around ten days of culture, CD4+ T cells were isolated with the EasySep CD4+ T cell isolation kit. Healthy vaccine recipients had no prior SARS-CoV-2 infection, confirmed by negative nucleocapsid antibodies before and after vaccination.

The sample in question was CD4+ T cells from PBMCs cultured with SARS-CoV-2 spike peptides, obtained before COVID-19 vaccination. This specimen's cell subset or site label, interpreted: SARS-CoV-2 spike overlapping peptide pool stimulation. These receptors were taken from a human donor who received a COVID-19 vaccine.

This clone showed up just once. V and J are TRBV9 and TRBJ2-1, with 9 bases fitting TRBD1. The germline V gene has CDR1 SGDLS and CDR2 YYNGEE. V lost 1 base and J lost 4; bases outside the gene matches: 3. The CDR3 runs to 15 residues. Here the CDR3 reads CASSVRDRVYNEQFF. The CDR3 DNA reads TGTGCCAGCAGCGTAAGGGACAGGGTTTACAATGAGCAGTTCTTC.

The V gene is TRBV28, the J gene TRBJ2-3; D is uncertain. V lost 6 bases and J 4 bases, leaving 14 bases between the germline ends. The CDR3 covers 14 residues. Germline CDR1 reads MDHEN; CDR2 reads SYDVKM. CDR3 loop: CASRQTPTPDTQYF. The DNA for the CDR3 is TGTGCCAGCAGACAAACCCCCACCCCAGATACGCAGTATTTT.

The rearrangement links TRBV18 to TRBJ2-1, with D unresolved. This CDR3 contains 13 residues. CDR1 and CDR2 from the germline V gene are KGHSH and LQKENI. V was shortened by 2 bases and J by 10 bases, with 12 bases between the two germline ends. CDR3: CASSPSVAGEQFF. CDR3 sequence (DNA): TGTGCCAGCTCACCATCGGTCGCCGGCGAGCAGTTCTTC.

This rearrangement joins TRBV7-8 to TRBJ2-7, with a weak D call TRBD1 (6 bases). Germline V gene sequence: CDR1 SGHVS, CDR2 FQNEAQ. Trimming left V 0 bases short and J 3 bases short, with 12 bases between. CDR3 length equals 15 residues. In nucleotides, the CDR3 is TGTGCCAGCAGCTTAGCGGGGGCCCCCGACTACGAGCAGTACGTC. It specifies CASSLAGAPDYEQYV.

The chain is built from TRBV27 and TRBJ1-1; D not resolved. Germline V gives CDR1 MNHEY, CDR2 SMNVEV (reference sequence). Trimming stripped 7 bases from V and 0 bases from J, with 15 bases between. The length of the CDR3 is 15 residues. The CDR3 sequence is CASMGQRSMNTEAFF. Written as DNA, the CDR3 is TGTGCCAGCATGGGTCAGAGATCTATGAACACTGAAGCTTTCTTT.

This chain connects TRBV6-2 or TRBV6-3 to TRBJ2-7; D not resolved. Germline V lookup: CDR1 MNHEY, CDR2 SVGEGT. The CDR3 runs to 14 residues. The V end was cut by 2 bases, the J end by 3 bases, with 11 bases between. The CDR3 protein is CASSYVGSRYEQYV. Written as DNA, the CDR3 is TGTGCCAGCAGTTACGTGGGCAGCCGCTACGAGCAGTACGTC.

The chain uses TRBV2 and TRBJ1-2, with D possibly being TRBD1 (5 bases). Germline lookup yields CDR1 SNHLY and CDR2 FYNNEI. Trimming shortened V by 1 base and J by 11 bases, and 8 bases separated the two germline ends. CDR3 size: 11 residues. The CDR3 protein is CASSEGQGYTF. In nucleotides, the CDR3 is TGTGCCAGCAGTGAAGGGCAGGGATACACCTTC.

A single count supports this clone. CDR3 region: CASSFQQGETEAFF. The CDR3 DNA reads as TGTGCCAGCAGCTTCCAACAGGGAGAAACTGAAGCTTTCTTT. The rearrangement joins TRBV7-9 to TRBJ1-1, with D possibly matching TRBD1 (6 bases). The V end was cut by 3 bases, the J end by 5 bases, with 13 bases between. The length of the CDR3 is 14 residues. Germline assignment: CDR1 SEHNR and CDR2 FQNEAQ (reference sequence).

The V and J genes are TRBV24-1 and TRBJ2-5; D is uncertain. Germline V CDR1 and CDR2: KGHDR, SFDVKD. V was trimmed by 1 base and J by 5 bases, leaving 13 bases between them. This CDR3 comprises 15 residues. As DNA, the CDR3 is TGTGCCACCAGTGATTTAACACTCTCTGGGGAGACCCAGTACTTC. This sequence encodes CATSDLTLSGETQYF.

The V call is TRBV9, the J call TRBJ2-3, with 9 nucleotides matching TRBD2. Germline lookup yields CDR1 SGDLS and CDR2 YYNGEE. CDR3 length equals 18 residues. J was trimmed by 2 bases and V by 0 bases; bases with no gene match: 10. The CDR3 region has the DNA TGTGCCAGCAGCGTAGCCCTGAAGCGGGGGGACATCACAGATACGCAGTATTTT. Translating it yields CASSVALKRGDITDTQYF.

This clone has more than one count but fewer than ten. This rearrangement joins TRBV4-1 to TRBJ1-1, with 8 bases that match TRBD1. There are 17 residues in the CDR3. In germline, CDR1 is MGHRA, CDR2 YSYEKL. The V segment lost 2 bases and the J segment 1 base; nucleotides outside the gene matches: 9. The CDR3 coding sequence is TGCGCCAGCAGCCAACGTCGAGGGGGACAGGAGAACACTGAAGCTTTCTTT. It encodes CASSQRRGGQENTEAFF.

This clone was observed a handful of times. The rearrangement joins TRBV6-5 to TRBJ1-2; D ambiguous. CDR1 is MNHEY, CDR2 SVGAGI, per germline. The V end lost 3 bases, the J end lost 4 bases, and 15 bases lay between the germline ends. This CDR3 contains 15 residues. CDR3 amino acids: CASSYYGEGSYGYTF. CDR3 bases: TGTGCCAGCAGTTATTACGGCGAAGGGAGCTATGGCTACACCTTC.

The chain is built from TRBV5-1 and TRBJ2-3, with D hard to call. Per germline, CDR1 SGHRS and CDR2 YFSETQ. V lost 6 bases to trimming and J lost 3 bases, with 17 bases between them. The CDR3 runs to 15 residues. This chain's CDR3 is CASTPDPQRTDTQYF. The CDR3 DNA sequence: TGCGCCAGCACCCCCGATCCCCAGAGGACAGATACGCAGTATTTT.

The table lists this clone with a count of one. The J gene is TRBJ1-1, the V gene TRBV11-2; the match to TRBD1 covers 8 bases. J gave up 5 bases and V 3 bases, and 17 bases lay outside the gene matches. The germline CDR1 and CDR2 sequences are SGHAT and FQNNGV. CDR3 size: 18 residues. CDR3 nucleotides: TGTGCCAGCAGCTTTGCCGGGGGACAGGCTTTAGGGAGAACTGAAGCTTTCTTT. This gives the protein CASSFAGGQALGRTEAFF.

V and J are TRBV7-8 and TRBJ2-7, with D possibly matching TRBD1 (6 bases). Trimming took off 1 base at V and 8 bases at J, with 15 bases between the two ends. CDR1 is SGHVS, CDR2 FQNEAQ, per germline. The CDR3 is 14 residues long. The CDR3, as DNA: TGTGCCAGCAGCTTAGATGCCGGGACAAGAAAGCAGTACGTC. It encodes CASSLDAGTRKQYV.

There are a few counts of this clone. The DNA for the CDR3 is TGTGCCAGCAGCTTAGGTGGGGACCCTGGAAACACCATATATTTT. It codes for CASSLGGDPGNTIYF. This rearrangement joins TRBV7-2 to TRBJ1-3, with TRBD1 as a possible D gene (5 bases). This CDR3 comprises 15 residues. CDR1 is SGHTA, CDR2 FQGNSA, per germline. V was trimmed by 1 base and J by 2 bases, leaving 9 bases between them. Combining the CDR3 with reference TRBV7-2 and TRBJ1-3 gives the whole variable domain GAGVSQSPSNKVTEKGKDVELRCDPISGHTALYWYRQSLGQGLEFLIYFQGNSAPDKSGLPSDRFSAERTGGSVSTLTIQRTQQEDSAVYLCASSLGGDPGNTIYFGEGSWLTVV.

By its share, this clone is large. The genes are TRBV19 and TRBJ1-3; perhaps TRBD1 as D (6 bases). The CDR3 spans 16 residues. V was clipped by 3 bases and J by 1 base, with 13 bases between them. Germline CDR1 is LNHDA and CDR2 is SQIVND (reference sequence). The CDR3 DNA follows: TGTGCCAGTAGTATCGGGGGGCGCGTATCTGGAAACACCATATATTTT. As protein: CASSIGGRVSGNTIYF.

This chain joins TRBV9 and TRBJ1-4; D is possibly TRBD1 (6 bases). Germline values: CDR1 SGDLS, CDR2 YYNGEE. This CDR3 region has 14 residues. The V and J ends lost 2 bases and 8 bases respectively, with 13 bases between them. The CDR3 loop reads CASSVRGAGEKLFF. The CDR3 DNA reads as TGTGCCAGCAGCGTCAGGGGAGCGGGCGAAAAACTGTTTTTT. The complete variable domain, with remaining parts taken from reference TRBV9 and TRBJ1-4, reads DSGVTQTPKHLITATGQRVTLRCSPRSGDLSVYWYQQSLDQGLQFLIQYYNGEERAKGNILERFSAQQFPDLHSELNLSSLELGDSALYFCASSVRGAGEKLFFGSGTQLSVL.

The chain joins TRBV3-1 (or the pseudogene TRBV3-2) to TRBJ2-3; 12 bases align to TRBD2. The V and J ends lost 4 bases and 3 bases, in that order; junction bases with no gene match: 8. The germline V gene has CDR1 LGHDT and CDR2 YNNKEL (reference sequence). The CDR3 runs to 17 residues. CDR3 nucleotide sequence: TGTGCCAGCAGCCGGAATCCTAGCGGGGGGGCGACAGATACGCAGTATTTT. It encodes CASSRNPSGGATDTQYF.

This clone was recorded only once. V is TRBV4-1 and J is TRBJ2-3, with D tentatively TRBD2 (6 bases). Germline assignment: CDR1 MGHRA and CDR2 YSYEKL. V lost 1 base and J 6 bases, leaving 14 bases between the germline ends. The CDR3 is 15 amino acids. Here the CDR3 reads CASSQVRLDGDTQYF. CDR3 coding DNA: TGCGCCAGCAGCCAAGTAAGACTAGATGGGGATACGCAGTATTTT.

The J gene is TRBJ2-7, the V gene TRBV7-2, with D tentatively TRBD1 (5 bases). The V gene lost 5 bases and the J gene lost 4 bases, with 15 bases spanning the gap. CDR1 and CDR2 from the germline V gene are SGHTA and FQGNSA. The CDR3 has 14 residues. The CDR3 DNA is TGTGCCAGCAGCCCTTCCCCAAGACAGTACGAGCAGTACGTC. Translating gives CASSPSPRQYEQYV.

The chain is built from TRBV9 and TRBJ1-4, with D perhaps TRBD1 (5 bases). Trimming removed 0 bases at V and 5 bases at J, with 8 bases between. The germline gives CDR1 SGDLS, CDR2 YYNGEE. The CDR3 has 14 amino acids. The CDR3 DNA reads TGTGCCAGCAGCGTAGAGGGACGGAATGAAAAACTGTTTTTT. This sequence encodes CASSVEGRNEKLFF. The full variable domain, completed using reference TRBV9 and TRBJ1-4, is DSGVTQTPKHLITATGQRVTLRCSPRSGDLSVYWYQQSLDQGLQFLIQYYNGEERAKGNILERFSAQQFPDLHSELNLSSLELGDSALYFCASSVEGRNEKLFFGSGTQLSVL.

This clone was picked up one time. This sequence joins TRBV19 and TRBJ1-1, with D possibly matching TRBD1 (5 bases). CDR3 size: 13 residues. Germline-derived CDR1 and CDR2 are LNHDA and SQIVND (reference sequence). Trimming shortened V by 8 bases and J by 1 base, and 11 bases separated the two germline ends. CDR3 loop: CASERRGNTEAFF. CDR3 sequence (DNA): TGTGCCAGTGAAAGAAGGGGGAACACTGAAGCTTTCTTT.

This chain uses TRBV3-1 (or the pseudogene TRBV3-2) with TRBJ2-4; D remains unclear. This CDR3 has 14 amino acids. Trimming stripped 4 bases from V and 2 bases from J, with 9 bases between. Per germline, CDR1 LGHDT and CDR2 YNNKEL (reference sequence). The CDR3 spells CASSPEVPKNIQYF. CDR3 DNA: TGTGCCAGCAGCCCCGAGGTGCCCAAAAACATTCAGTACTTC.

V and J are TRBV6-6 and TRBJ1-4; maybe TRBD1 (5 bases). The CDR3 is 14 amino acids. Germline V lookup: CDR1 MNHNY, CDR2 SVGAGI (reference sequence). V was pared by 0 bases and J by 10 bases, with 12 bases between. The CDR3 region is CASSYSRGPGKLFF. CDR3 coding DNA: TGTGCCAGCAGTTACTCGAGGGGTCCGGGAAAACTGTTTTTT.

This sequence joins TRBV20-1 and TRBJ1-1; TRBD1 is a possible D gene (5 bases). In germline, CDR1 is DFQATT, CDR2 SNEGSKA (reference sequence). The CDR3 sequence is 11 residues long. Trimming removed 0 bases at V and 7 bases at J, with 6 bases between. The CDR3 sequence: CSARDDSEAFF. In DNA, the CDR3 is TGCAGTGCTAGAGATGACAGTGAAGCTTTCTTT.